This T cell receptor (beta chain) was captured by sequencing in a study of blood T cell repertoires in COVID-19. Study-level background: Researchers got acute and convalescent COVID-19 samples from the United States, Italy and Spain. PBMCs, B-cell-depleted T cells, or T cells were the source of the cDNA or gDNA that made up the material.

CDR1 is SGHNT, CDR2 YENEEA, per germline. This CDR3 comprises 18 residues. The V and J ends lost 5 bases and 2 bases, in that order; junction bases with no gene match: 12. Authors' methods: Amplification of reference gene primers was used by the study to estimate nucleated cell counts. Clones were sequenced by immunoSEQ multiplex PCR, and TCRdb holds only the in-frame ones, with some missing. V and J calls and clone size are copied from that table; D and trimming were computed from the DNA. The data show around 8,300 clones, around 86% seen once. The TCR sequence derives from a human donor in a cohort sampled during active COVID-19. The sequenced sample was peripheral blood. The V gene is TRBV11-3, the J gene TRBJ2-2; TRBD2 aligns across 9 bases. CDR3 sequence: CASSNPSSGADNTGELFF. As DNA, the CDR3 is TGTGCCAGCAGCAACCCCTCTAGCGGGGCCGATAACACCGGGGAGCTGTTTTTT.